What follows describes a single T cell receptor (beta chain). The clone's antigen remains unknown. Base quality data are lacking; no much larger clone is found one base away. TCR cDNA was synthesized by 5'RACE template switching, which introduced a universal primer site and unique molecular identifiers. Priming for cDNA synthesis came from both the TCR alpha and TCR beta constant segments. Library amplification used two PCR steps, and the second PCR step added sample barcodes and sequencing adapters. Sequencing of libraries was performed on Illumina HiSeq 2500 (2x100 bp) or NovaSeq (2x150 bp). Regarding the original processing steps: MIGEC handled demultiplexing of reads and collapsing into UMI consensus sequences, while MiXCR performed V(D)J alignment. Using edgeR on replicate PBMC samples, clonotypes were called vaccine-responding if FDR was below 0.01 and the log2 fold change was above 5 up to day 15. Bulk clonotypes were assigned CD4 or CD8 identity according to which sequenced CD4 or CD8 repertoire held them at higher abundance. TCRdb reworked the public reads: Q25 trimming with fastp, MiXCR clone assembly, productive beta chains retained. Each CDR3 protein gets just one entry, which takes the most common genes and DNA from the rows behind it. The V and J calls reflect TCRdb's pipeline rather than the authors' work. In all, the sample holds some 500,000 distinct CDR3 sequences, and roughly 14% of those were seen once. Clones ranked in the top ten supply more than 13% of the sample.

This entry belongs to a study of T cells after yellow fever vaccination (dated by TCRdb to the late 2010s). Regarding the research as a whole: The SMART-Seq v4 Ultra Low Input RNA kit was used to prepare libraries from fractions with low cell numbers. Two healthy male donors made up the cohort, one aged 18 to 29 years and the other aged 30 to 40 years. To track T-cell clones before and after primary and booster YFV17D yellow fever vaccination, bulk TCR alpha and beta repertoires were sequenced longitudinally. Blood samples were taken at several timepoints before and after primary and secondary immunization, and bulk PBMC replicates and cell subsets were isolated.

CDR1 and CDR2, per the germline V gene, are SQVTM and ANQGSEA. From V the trimming removes 3 bases and from J it removes 5 bases, while the gene matches leave 13 bases of the junction unaccounted for. The CDR3 has 16 amino acids, counting the end cysteine and phenylalanine. The sequence is cut down to CDR3 DNA, 48 bases in frame from base 1. On the study overall, not on this receptor specifically: Because the study included only a couple of donors, the extent to which the findings can be generalized is limited. Most clones expanded after primary vaccination (almost 97% of CD4 and 70% to 90% of CD8) were re-detected after the booster, suggesting that broad memory maintenance occurred. Computational filtering was needed because FACS-sorted repertoires could contain abundant contaminating clonotypes from the bulk population. Compared with the primary T-cell response, the secondary T-cell response was weaker but faster, peaking on day 5 rather than day 15. A small share of clonotypes occurred in both CD4 and CD8 compartments, likely arising from convergent recombination.

Per the publication, the treatment or condition label means: live attenuated yellow fever vaccine strain. At each blood-draw timepoint, two biological replicates of bulk PBMCs were obtained. A standard Ficoll-Paque protocol was used to isolate PBMCs from peripheral blood. RNA was extracted with TriZol from bulk PBMCs, CD4 and CD8 fractions, and dextramer-positive and dextramer-negative fractions. Sequenced material: PBMCs, taken on the day of the yellow fever booster vaccination. The clonotype comes from a man aged 25 to 40 who received the YFV17D yellow fever vaccine. Recombination connected TRBV29-1 to TRBJ2-5; 9 of the junction bases match TRBD2. The encoded CDR3 is CSVDGSSGTRMETQYF. The nucleotides are TGCAGCGTTGACGGGTCTAGCGGGACGAGAATGGAGACCCAGTACTTC.